Included here is one T cell receptor (beta chain) sequence, with context. Its antigen is undetermined. The data stem from a study of shared clonotypes between healthy human individuals. In the study overall: Serving as donors were two women and a few men, whose ages spanned 18 to 49. Study-level results: As a rule, naive subsets had a larger estimated richness than memory subsets. The diversity represented, both genetic and in exposure history, was limited by few donors.

Only in-frame clones appear in the TCRdb table, and some are missing; sequencing was by immunoSEQ multiplex PCR. The table includes approximately 1.9 million clones, just under 95% detected once. The germline gives CDR1 SEHNR, CDR2 FQNEAQ (reference sequence). This CDR3 is 16 amino acids long. V was shortened by 1 base and J by 6 bases, with 18 bases between the two germline ends. CD45RO-negative cells were positively selected for CCR7, leaving out terminally differentiated effector memory CD45RA+ cells. The chain employs TRBV7-9 and TRBJ1-1, with D perhaps TRBD1 (5 bases). This TCR derives from a man aged 18 to 30 in good health. Some clones in this sample may be carry-over from other donors' samples. Material for sequencing was naive CD8+ T cells from PBMCs. The CDR3 loop reads CASSLGGAGRTAEAFF. The CDR3, as DNA: TGTGCCAGCAGCTTAGGGGGAGCAGGGAGGACGGCTGAAGCTTTCTTT. Filled out from reference TRBV7-9 and TRBJ1-1, the complete variable domain reads DTGVSQNPRHKITKRGQNVTFRCDPISEHNRLYWYRQTLGQGPEFLTYFQNEAQLEKSRLLSDRFSAERPKGSFSTLEIQRTEQGDSAMYLCASSLGGAGRTAEAFFGQGTRLTVV.